A single TCR beta chain is shown here with its context. Sequencing ends 3 residues short of the CDR3 end; the germline J gene provides the rest. The entry originates in a study of T cells in women clearing cervical HPV infection. On the study more broadly: Control women cleared a single incident HPV16 infection within 12 months.

Libraries were prepared by immunoSEQ multiplex PCR; TCRdb keeps only in-frame clonotypes and omits some of them. The sample holds 20,000 to 30,000 clones. The CDR3 is made up of 15 amino acids. Germline loops: CDR1 SGHTA, CDR2 FQGNSA. J was trimmed by 6 bases and V by 4 bases; bases with no gene match: 10. The V and J genes are TRBV7-2 and TRBJ2-7; 9 bases agree with TRBD2. Sequencing was done on a sample of blood buffy coat. The clonotype comes from a woman aged 18-69 years with a cervical HPV16 infection that either progressed to CIN3+ or cleared (not recorded which). The CDR3 DNA, read in part, is TGTGCCAGCAGCTCGCCGGGACTAGCAGGTCCCGAG. This translates into CASSSPGLAGPE. The entire CDR3 sequence reads CASSSPGLAGPEQYF. Combining the CDR3 with reference TRBV7-2 and TRBJ2-7 gives the whole variable domain GAGVSQSPSNKVTEKGKDVELRCDPISGHTALYWYRQSLGQGLEFLIYFQGNSAPDKSGLPSDRFSAERTGGSVSTLTIQRTQQEDSAVYLCASSSPGLAGPEQYFGPGTRLTVT.